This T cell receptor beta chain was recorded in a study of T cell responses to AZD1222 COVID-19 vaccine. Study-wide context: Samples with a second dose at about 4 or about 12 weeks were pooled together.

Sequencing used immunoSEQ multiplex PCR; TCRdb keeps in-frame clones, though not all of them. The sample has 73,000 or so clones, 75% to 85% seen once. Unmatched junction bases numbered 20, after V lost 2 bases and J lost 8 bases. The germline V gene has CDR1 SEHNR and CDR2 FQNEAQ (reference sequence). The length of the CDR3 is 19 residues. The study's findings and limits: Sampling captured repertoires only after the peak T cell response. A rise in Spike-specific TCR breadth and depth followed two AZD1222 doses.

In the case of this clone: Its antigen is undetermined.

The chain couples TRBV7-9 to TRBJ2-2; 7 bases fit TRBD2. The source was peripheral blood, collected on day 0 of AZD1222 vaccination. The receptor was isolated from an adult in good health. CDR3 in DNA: TGTGCCAGCAGCTTATTTTCTTTTAAGCGGGGACTCCCGAGGGGGGAGCTGTTTTTT. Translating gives CASSLFSFKRGLPRGELFF.